The sequence of this T cell receptor (beta chain) was determined in a study of T cell changes during pregnancy in multiple sclerosis. There are 16 residues in the CDR3. V gave up 6 bases and J gave up 6 bases, with 18 bases separating them. CDR1 is SEHNR, CDR2 FQNEAQ, per germline (reference sequence). Sequenced by immunoSEQ multiplex PCR; TCRdb stores in-frame clones only, minus some. Of 93,000 or so clones in the sample, around 93% were seen once. This sequence was found in a female donor with multiple sclerosis, enrolled in a pregnancy study. The rearrangement uses TRBV7-9 and TRBJ1-6, with D maybe TRBD1 (6 bases). This sample comprised peripheral blood, obtained before pregnancy. The CDR3 DNA reads as TGTGCCAGCAGTCCCTCGGGGGGGGCCATTAATTCACCCCTCCACTTT. Translation gives CASSPSGGAINSPLHF.